Listed here are 31 T cell receptor beta chains from one sample, sequenced in a study of T-cell memory formation after mild COVID-19. TCRdb reprocessed the 5' RACE reads via MiXCR and lists one record per CDR3 protein. The table has fewer than 650,000 distinct CDR3 sequences, approximately 15% seen once. Sequencing used PBMCs or a T cell subset sorted from them (not recorded which). These receptors originate from an adult woman who had mild COVID-19 (a few samples of this study predate the infection). Cell type and time point are not known.

The chain joins TRBV5-6 to TRBJ2-3; TRBD1 agrees at 10 bases. The V gene's germline CDR1 is SGHDT and CDR2 YYEEEE. Trimming removed 4 bases from V and 7 bases from J; junction bases left unmatched: 9. This CDR3 contains 15 residues. The CDR3: CASSLGTGVQYTQYF. The CDR3 region has the DNA TGTGCCAGCAGCCTCGGGACAGGGGTTCAATATACGCAGTATTTT.

The gene calls are TRBV3-1 and TRBJ2-5, with D perhaps TRBD1 or TRBD2 (6 bases each). Germline CDR1 reads LGHDT; CDR2 reads YNNKEL (reference sequence). The CDR3 sequence is 13 residues long. Trimming removed 4 bases at V and 13 bases at J, with 19 bases between. In DNA, the CDR3 is TGTGCCAGCAGCCCCTCGAGGGGGGAAAGAGGGTACTTC. Its translation: CASSPSRGERGYF.

This clonotype was seen a few times. The chain recombines TRBV4-2 with TRBJ2-3, with 8 bases fitting TRBD2. Germline trimming cut 3 bases from V and 0 bases from J; bases unmatched to any gene: 5. Germline values: CDR1 LGHNA, CDR2 YNFKEQ. The CDR3 contains 16 residues. CDR3 sequence: CASSHTSGTSTDTQYF. The DNA of the CDR3 is TGTGCCAGCAGCCATACTAGCGGAACTAGCACAGATACGCAGTATTTT.

This chain connects TRBV9 to TRBJ2-2, with 7 positions matching TRBD2. V shed 0 bases and J 7 bases; nucleotides not matched to a gene: 9. Germline assignment: CDR1 SGDLS and CDR2 YYNGEE. The CDR3 length is 16 residues. The CDR3 DNA follows: TGTGCCAGCAGCGTAGTCCAGAGTGGGAGGGTCGGGGAGCTGTTTTTT. Translation: CASSVVQSGRVGELFF.

This clonotype was detected only a few times. V and J are TRBV18 and TRBJ1-1; perhaps TRBD1 as D (6 bases). Deletions cut 1 base from V and 5 bases from J, with 14 bases between. This CDR3 region has 15 residues. Germline V gives CDR1 KGHSH, CDR2 LQKENI. CDR3: CASSPRSGAETEAFF. CDR3 in DNA: TGTGCCAGCTCACCACGATCGGGGGCTGAGACTGAAGCTTTCTTT. The variable domain in full, completed from reference TRBV18 and TRBJ1-1, reads NAGVMQNPRHLVRRRGQEARLRCSPMKGHSHVYWYRQLPEEGLKFMVYLQKENIIDESGMPKERFSAEFPKEGPSILRIQQVVRGDSAAYFCASSPRSGAETEAFFGQGTRLTVV.

In its sample, this clonotype was seen a few times. The chain is built from TRBV29-1 and TRBJ2-2; D ambiguous. Germline V lookup: CDR1 SQVTM, CDR2 ANQGSEA. This CDR3 is built from 12 residues. Trimming stripped 3 bases from V and 5 bases from J, with 7 bases between. CDR3 nucleotide sequence: TGCAGCGTTGAGGGCAGGACCGGGGAGCTGTTTTTT. It is translated as CSVEGRTGELFF.

The chain links TRBV7-9 to TRBJ1-1, with 11 bases lining up with TRBD1. Germline V CDR1 and CDR2: SEHNR, FQNEAQ (reference sequence). V shed 5 bases and J 6 bases; nucleotides not matched to a gene: 5. This CDR3 is 14 amino acids long. CDR3 sequence: CASSTGQGAPEAFF. CDR3 nucleotides: TGTGCCAGCAGCACAGGACAGGGGGCTCCTGAAGCTTTCTTT.

Only a few counts were recorded for this clonotype. The chain couples TRBV2 to TRBJ2-3; maybe TRBD2 (6 bases). The germline gives CDR1 SNHLY, CDR2 FYNNEI. V was cut by 3 bases and J by 1 base, with 17 bases left in between. This CDR3 has 17 residues. The CDR3 spells CASSDSVSGTGTDTQYF. The CDR3 DNA reads as TGTGCCAGCAGTGATTCGGTATCAGGGACTGGCACAGATACGCAGTATTTT.

This clonotype was picked up a small number of times. The gene calls are TRBV5-4 and TRBJ2-3; D possibly matches TRBD1 or TRBD2 (5 bases each). This CDR3 region has 16 residues. CDR1 and CDR2 (germline): SGHNT, YYREEE (reference sequence). Deletions cut 3 bases from V and 4 bases from J, with 18 bases between. The CDR3 here is CASSSDGSQGPDTQYF. The DNA of the CDR3 is TGTGCCAGCAGCTCAGATGGCTCGCAGGGACCAGATACGCAGTATTTT.

This clonotype was seen repeatedly, ten times or more. This chain uses TRBV7-3 with TRBJ2-1; 10 positions match TRBD2. The V gene end was trimmed by 2 bases and the J gene end by 6 bases; junction bases not matched to a gene: 7. The V gene's germline CDR1 is SGHTA and CDR2 FQGTGA. The CDR3 is 16 residues long. The CDR3, as DNA: TGTGCCAGCAGCTTAGGGTCTAGCGGGAGAATCAATGAGCAGTTCTTC. Amino acid sequence: CASSLGSSGRINEQFF.

This clonotype was counted between two and nine times. This chain joins TRBV20-1 and TRBJ1-1; 7 bases line up with TRBD1. V dropped 6 bases and J dropped 2; count of bases not matched to a gene: 6. The CDR3 is 13 amino acids. Germline CDR1 and CDR2: DFQATT and SNEGSKA (reference sequence). The CDR3 loop is CSANRGLNTEAFF. The CDR3 DNA follows: TGCAGTGCCAACAGGGGCTTAAACACTGAAGCTTTCTTT.

This clonotype came up a few times. The gene calls are TRBV5-5 and TRBJ2-7; D is unresolved. Trimming left V 0 bases short and J 12 bases short, with 16 bases between. CDR3 length: 13 residues. Per germline, CDR1 SGHKS and CDR2 YYEKEE (reference sequence). The CDR3 protein is CASSLVMIDLLYF. In nucleotides, the CDR3 is TGTGCCAGCAGCTTGGTCATGATCGATCTGCTGTACTTC.

The rearrangement uses TRBV12-3 or TRBV12-4 and TRBJ1-2, with D unclear. V was shortened by 2 bases and J by 0 bases, with 22 bases between the two germline ends. This CDR3 is 19 amino acids long. The CDR3 sequence: CASSLTLILSAHSNYGYTF. In DNA, the CDR3 is TGTGCCAGCAGTTTAACTTTGATTTTGTCAGCGCACTCTAACTATGGCTACACCTTC.

This clonotype was seen more than once but under ten times. Written as DNA, the CDR3 is TGTGCCAGCAGTTCCTCACAGGGCAGAAACATTCAGTACTTC. This codes for CASSSSQGRNIQYF. The gene calls are TRBV12-3 or TRBV12-4 and TRBJ2-4, with TRBD1 as a possible D gene (6 bases). The length of the CDR3 is 14 residues. With 4 bases removed from V and 6 bases from J, the gap between germline ends came to 13 bases.

This rearrangement joins TRBV30 to TRBJ1-1; D call uncertain. Germline-derived CDR1 and CDR2 are GTSNPN and SVGIG (reference sequence). CDR3 length: 15 amino acids. V lost 3 bases, J lost 4 bases, and 18 bases lay in between. CDR3 sequence: CAWSAFLRGSTEAFF. CDR3 DNA: TGTGCCTGGAGCGCGTTCCTCCGCGGGAGCACTGAAGCTTTCTTT.

J is TRBJ2-2 and V is TRBV7-3; 7 nucleotides match TRBD2. Trimming removed 2 bases from V and 3 bases from J; junction bases left unmatched: 3. CDR1 and CDR2 from the germline V gene are SGHTA and FQGTGA. CDR3 length: 15 residues. The CDR3 reads CASSLQGGDTGELFF. DNA of the CDR3: TGTGCCAGCAGCTTACAGGGAGGGGACACCGGGGAGCTGTTTTTT.

The CDR3 DNA sequence: TGTGCCAGTAGTACCGTGAAACCCGATACGCAGTATTTT. It is translated as CASSTVKPDTQYF. The chain carries TRBV19 and TRBJ2-3; D remains unclear. Trimming removed 4 bases from V and 6 bases from J, with 11 bases in between. There are 13 residues in the CDR3. Germline V lookup: CDR1 LNHDA, CDR2 SQIVND (reference sequence).

This clonotype was observed many times. The chain combines TRBV5-1 with TRBJ1-1, with D possibly being TRBD1 (6 bases). The CDR3 consists of 16 residues. CDR1 is SGHRS, CDR2 YFSETQ, per germline. Trimming removed 4 bases at V and 0 bases at J, with 16 bases between. CDR3 sequence reads: CASSTQVQGLNTEAFF. The CDR3 DNA reads as TGCGCCAGCAGCACCCAAGTACAGGGCTTGAACACTGAAGCTTTCTTT.

This clonotype has more than one count but fewer than ten. The V and J genes are TRBV7-2 and TRBJ2-7; possibly TRBD2 for D (6 bases). The CDR3 extends over 14 amino acids. Trimming cost V 4 bases and J 4 bases, with 14 bases left between them. Looked up from germline, CDR1 is SGHTA and CDR2 is FQGNSA. The CDR3 nucleotides are TGTGCCAGCAGCTCGGGACTCACCCGTTACGAGCAGTACTTC. Its protein product is CASSSGLTRYEQYF.

A single count supports this clonotype. V gene TRBV19 combines with J gene TRBJ2-1; no clear D. The germline V and J ends were trimmed by 8 bases and 9 bases, with 8 bases remaining between them. This CDR3 comprises 10 residues. Germline CDR1 reads LNHDA; CDR2 reads SQIVND (reference sequence). The CDR3 coding sequence is TGTGCCAGTGGACCTGCTGAGCAGTTCTTC. Amino acids: CASGPAEQFF. The full variable domain, its missing parts supplied by reference TRBV19 and TRBJ2-1, is DGGITQSPKYLFRKEGQNVTLSCEQNLNHDAMYWYRQDPGQGLRLIYYSQIVNDFQKGDIAEGYSVSREKKESFPLTVTSAQKNPTAFYLCASGPAEQFFGPGTRLTVL.

V and J are TRBV6-5 and TRBJ2-1; 11 bases agree with TRBD2. V trimming: 6 bases; J trimming: 9 bases; junction bases outside the gene matches: 13. Germline V gene sequence: CDR1 MNHEY, CDR2 SVGAGI. This CDR3 has 16 amino acids. CDR3 nucleotide sequence: TGTGCCAGCAGCCCTGGGACTAGCGGACAAGGGAGTGAGCAGTTCTTC. Its protein is CASSPGTSGQGSEQFF.

This clonotype has more than one count but fewer than ten. As DNA, the CDR3 is TGTGCCAGCACTTTTATAGCGGGACAGAACACCGGGGAGCTGTTTTTT. It specifies CASTFIAGQNTGELFF. The rearrangement links TRBV12-3 or TRBV12-4 to TRBJ2-2; 8 positions agree with TRBD2. The ends lost 7 bases at V and 1 base at J; junction bases unmatched: 8. The CDR3 covers 16 residues.

The sample holds many counts of this clonotype. Just one base apart from a much larger clone, this may be a read error. The chain is built from TRBV13 and TRBJ2-7; D is unclear. The germline CDR1 and CDR2 sequences are PRHDT and FYEKMQ (reference sequence). The CDR3 spans 12 residues. The ends were cut back, 0 bases at V and 3 bases at J, with 3 bases in the middle. CDR3 sequence reads: CASSLGDYEQYF. CDR3 DNA: TGTGCCAGCAGCTTAGGGGACTACGAGCAGTACTTC.

V and J are TRBV20-1 and TRBJ1-3, with D uncertain. V lost 3 bases to trimming and J lost 0 bases, with 12 bases between them. The CDR3 is 15 residues long. The germline CDR1 and CDR2 sequences are DFQATT and SNEGSKA (reference sequence). The CDR3 loop is CSASGQSSSGNTIYF. CDR3 DNA: TGCAGTGCTAGCGGGCAGTCGAGCTCTGGAAACACCATATATTTT.

The gene calls are TRBV4-2 and TRBJ2-5; D possibly corresponds to TRBD1 (5 bases). V lost 1 base, J lost 3 bases, and 12 bases lay in between. The CDR3 consists of 15 residues. The germline gives CDR1 LGHNA, CDR2 YNFKEQ. The CDR3 DNA reads as TGTGCCAGCAGCCAAGGGAGTTTAGGGGAAGAGACCCAGTACTTC. Its translation is CASSQGSLGEETQYF.

This clonotype has just a few counts. The V gene is TRBV6-5, the J gene TRBJ1-1; D not certain. Germline values: CDR1 MNHEY, CDR2 SVGAGI. The CDR3 is 13 amino acids. Trimming removed 10 bases from V and 4 bases from J, with 16 bases in between. The CDR3 protein is CATYVGSGTEAFF. As DNA, the CDR3 is TGTGCCACCTACGTAGGGAGCGGCACTGAAGCTTTCTTT.

This clonotype occurred a few times. V gene TRBV19 combines with J gene TRBJ2-1; 10 nucleotides align to TRBD1. V was pared by 3 bases and J by 8 bases, with 7 bases of the junction left unmatched. The germline V gene encodes CDR1 LNHDA and CDR2 SQIVND (reference sequence). This CDR3 contains 15 residues. DNA of the CDR3: TGTGCCAGTAGTATTAGGGACAGGGGAGGCGATGAGCAGTTCTTC. Residues: CASSIRDRGGDEQFF.

J is TRBJ2-3 and V is TRBV3-1; a possible D gene is TRBD2 (6 bases). V dropped 2 bases and J dropped 6 bases, with 9 bases sitting between them. Per germline, CDR1 LGHDT and CDR2 YNNKEL (reference sequence). This CDR3 region has 13 residues. The CDR3 region has the DNA TGTGCCAGCAGCCAACCTAGCGCGGATACGCAGTATTTT. Amino acids: CASSQPSADTQYF.

This clonotype was counted a few times. This rearrangement joins TRBV20-1 to TRBJ2-5; the match to TRBD2 covers 11 bases. The germline CDR1 and CDR2 sequences are DFQATT and SNEGSKA (reference sequence). V lost 3 bases and J lost 5; bases outside the gene matches: 8. CDR3 length: 15 residues. In DNA form, the CDR3 reads TGCAGTGCTAGTAGGGCTAGCGGGAGGAAGGAGACCCAGTACTTC. This sequence encodes CSASRASGRKETQYF.

V gene TRBV19 combines with J gene TRBJ2-7; TRBD1 agrees at 8 bases. The junction had 2 bases not matched to a gene; V was cut back by 5 bases and J by 2 bases. Germline-derived CDR1 and CDR2 are LNHDA and SQIVND (reference sequence). The CDR3 extends over 13 amino acids. The CDR3, as DNA: TGTGCCAGTAGTGCGACAGGGGCCTACGAGCAGTACTTC. Translation gives CASSATGAYEQYF.

The chain has TRBV24-1 and TRBJ2-4; 9 positions agree with TRBD2. J lost 5 bases, V lost 4 bases, and 5 bases had no gene match. CDR1 is KGHDR, CDR2 SFDVKD, per germline. This CDR3 has 15 residues. The CDR3, as DNA: TGTGCCACCAGTGACCCACGGACTAGCGAAAACATTCAGTACTTC. Amino acids: CATSDPRTSENIQYF.